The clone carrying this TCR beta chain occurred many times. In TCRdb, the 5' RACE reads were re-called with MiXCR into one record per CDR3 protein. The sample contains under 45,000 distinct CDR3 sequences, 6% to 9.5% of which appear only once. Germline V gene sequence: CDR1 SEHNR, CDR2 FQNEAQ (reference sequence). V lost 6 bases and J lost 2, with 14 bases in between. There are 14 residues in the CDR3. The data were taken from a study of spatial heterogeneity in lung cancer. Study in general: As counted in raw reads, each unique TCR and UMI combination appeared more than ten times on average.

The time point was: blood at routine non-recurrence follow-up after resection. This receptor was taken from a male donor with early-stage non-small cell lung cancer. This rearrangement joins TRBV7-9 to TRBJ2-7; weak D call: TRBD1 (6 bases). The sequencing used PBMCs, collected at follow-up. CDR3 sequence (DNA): TGTGCCAGCAGTTCCCAGGGGTTAGCCTACGAGCAGTACTTC. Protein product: CASSSQGLAYEQYF.